This T cell receptor beta chain appears in the sequencing data of a study of PD-L1 blockade in urothelial cancer. On the study more broadly: From about 2014, patients received atezolizumab, given as 1,200 mg intravenously every 3 weeks. Peripheral blood specimens exhibited a median yield of 141,255 T cells. About 85% of the 29 patients were males with bladder-origin urothelial cancer. Study-level points and caveats: Pretreatment TCR clonality in blood, when below the median, was predictive of better survival.

The CDR3 contains 13 residues. Germline V gene lookup returns CDR1 MDHEN and CDR2 SYDVKM. V lost 4 bases, J lost 4 bases, and 11 bases lay in between. Note on this clone: Its antigen remains unknown.

The method was immunoSEQ multiplex PCR; TCRdb's version includes in-frame clones alone and lacks a portion of them. The top ten clones hold about 2% of a sample with more than 85,000 clones, around 90% of them seen once. The time point denotes: pretreatment peripheral blood. Sequencing used PBMCs, obtained around atezolizumab (anti-PD-L1) treatment. The receptor comes from a man aged 55 to 69 with urothelial cancer. The chain combines TRBV28 with TRBJ2-7; D is ambiguous. The CDR3 protein is CASSSTERYEQYF. CDR3 bases: TGTGCCAGCAGTTCCACCGAGCGATACGAGCAGTACTTC.